These 2 T cell receptor beta chains came from one sample sequenced in a study of T cell responses to AZD1222 COVID-19 vaccine. Libraries were prepared by immunoSEQ multiplex PCR; TCRdb keeps only in-frame clonotypes and omits some of them. The sample lists 140,000 to 150,000 clones, around 91% occurring once. The sample in question was peripheral blood, obtained on day 0 of AZD1222 vaccination. These receptors originate from an adult in good health.

The chain recombines TRBV19 with TRBJ2-7; maybe TRBD1 (7 bases). Germline V gene data show CDR1 as LNHDA and CDR2 as SQIVND (reference sequence). Trimming shortened V by 9 bases and J by 3 bases, and 24 bases separated the two germline ends. This CDR3 region has 16 residues. In DNA form, the CDR3 reads TGTGCCAGCAGCCGACAGGGAATGGCGACTAGCTACGAGCAGTACTTC. Translating gives CASSRQGMATSYEQYF.

V is TRBV5-6 and J is TRBJ1-5; a possible D gene is TRBD1 (6 bases). CDR3 length: 15 amino acids. The V and J ends lost 0 bases and 7 bases respectively, with 14 bases between them. Germline V gene data show CDR1 as SGHDT and CDR2 as YYEEEE. Here the CDR3 reads CASSLVSRGGQPQHF. The CDR3 region has the DNA TGTGCCAGCAGCTTGGTTTCCAGGGGAGGACAGCCCCAGCATTTT.